The 9 T cell receptor beta chains reported below all come from one sample, sequenced in a study of T cell responses to AZD1222 COVID-19 vaccine. The method was immunoSEQ multiplex PCR; TCRdb's version includes in-frame clones alone and lacks a portion of them. Counted here are under 200,000 clones, about 92% occurring once; the ten biggest clones make up approximately 1.3%. The input for sequencing was peripheral blood, taken on day 0 of AZD1222 vaccination. The source of these receptors is an adult in good health.

The rearrangement joins TRBV6-1 to TRBJ2-6; possibly TRBD1 for D (5 bases). Deletions cut 3 bases from V and 2 bases from J, with 11 bases between. The CDR3 has 16 residues. Germline V gene sequence: CDR1 MNHNS, CDR2 SASEGT. The CDR3 sequence: CASSDIQGTGANVLTF. DNA for the CDR3: TGTGCCAGCAGTGACATTCAGGGTACTGGGGCCAACGTCCTGACTTTC.

CDR3 protein: CASSSRPGQGAGANVLTF. CDR3 in DNA: TGTGCCAGCAGTTCGAGGCCGGGACAGGGAGCTGGGGCCAACGTCCTGACTTTC. The genes are TRBV28 and TRBJ2-6, with TRBD1 matching over 9 bases. Per the germline V gene, CDR1 is MDHEN and CDR2 is SYDVKM. Germline trimming cut 4 bases from V and 2 bases from J; bases unmatched to any gene: 9. The CDR3 is 18 residues long.

This chain uses TRBV27 with TRBJ2-3, with TRBD2 matching over 10 bases. CDR1 is MNHEY, CDR2 SMNVEV, per germline (reference sequence). V gave up 5 bases and J gave up 4 bases; unmatched junction bases: 9. There are 16 residues in the CDR3. The CDR3 DNA is TGTGCCAGCAGTGACCCCGGGACTAGCGTTGCAGATACGCAGTATTTT. The encoded protein is CASSDPGTSVADTQYF.

This clone was picked up one time. CDR3 residues: CASSDGGTQYF. In nucleotides, the CDR3 is TGTGCCAGCAGTGACGGGGGGACCCAGTACTTC. J is TRBJ2-5 and V is TRBV2, with D perhaps TRBD2 (6 bases). V lost 3 bases and J lost 7, with 6 bases in between. The CDR3 runs to 11 residues. Germline CDR1 and CDR2: SNHLY and FYNNEI. Full variable domain (rest looked up from reference TRBV2 and TRBJ2-5): EPEVTQTPSHQVTQMGQEVILRCVPISNHLYFYWYRQILGQKVEFLVSFYNNEISEKSEIFDDQFSVERPDGSNFTLKIRSTKLEDSAMYFCASSDGGTQYFGPGTRLLVL.

The chain couples TRBV5-1 to TRBJ2-7; a possible D gene is TRBD1 (6 bases). The CDR3 loop spans 15 amino acids. V dropped 4 bases and J dropped 0 bases, with 14 bases sitting between them. The germline gives CDR1 SGHRS, CDR2 YFSETQ. CDR3: CASSQGPETSYEQYF. CDR3 bases: TGCGCCAGCAGCCAGGGGCCAGAGACCTCCTACGAGCAGTACTTC.

CDR3 DNA sequence: TGTGCCAGCAGTGAAGCTTCCGAATTAAACATTCAGTACTTC. Residues: CASSEASELNIQYF. J is TRBJ2-4 and V is TRBV6-1, with D hard to call. The length of the CDR3 is 14 residues. V lost 0 bases and J 6 bases, leaving 9 bases between the germline ends. The germline gives CDR1 MNHNS, CDR2 SASEGT.

The CDR3 DNA sequence: TGTGCCAGTAGTGCGGGGGGGCTTGGAGATACGCAGTATTTT. Amino acids: CASSAGGLGDTQYF. The chain combines TRBV19 with TRBJ2-3; 9 bases align to TRBD2. The germline CDR1 and CDR2 sequences are LNHDA and SQIVND (reference sequence). V was pared by 5 bases and J by 5 bases, with 5 bases of the junction left unmatched. The CDR3 runs 14 residues.

The chain's CDR3 is CASSQNIGAYEQYF. In DNA form, the CDR3 reads TGTGCCAGCAGCCAAAACATCGGGGCGTACGAGCAGTACTTC. V usage is TRBV3-1 (or the pseudogene TRBV3-2) and J usage is TRBJ2-7; D might be TRBD1 or TRBD2, each matching 5 bases. The CDR3 has 14 amino acids. Per germline, CDR1 LGHDT and CDR2 YNNKEL (reference sequence). Trimming removed 2 bases from V and 4 bases from J, with 12 bases in between.

This clone was recorded once. The chain joins TRBV7-9 to TRBJ1-2, with D unresolved. The germline CDR1 and CDR2 sequences are SEHNR and FQNEAQ (reference sequence). The ends were cut back, 2 bases at V and 8 bases at J, with 15 bases in the middle. The CDR3 totals 14 residues. CDR3 region: CASSLPTTLYGYTF. The CDR3 region has the DNA TGTGCCAGCAGCTTACCGACTACCCTCTACGGCTACACCTTC.